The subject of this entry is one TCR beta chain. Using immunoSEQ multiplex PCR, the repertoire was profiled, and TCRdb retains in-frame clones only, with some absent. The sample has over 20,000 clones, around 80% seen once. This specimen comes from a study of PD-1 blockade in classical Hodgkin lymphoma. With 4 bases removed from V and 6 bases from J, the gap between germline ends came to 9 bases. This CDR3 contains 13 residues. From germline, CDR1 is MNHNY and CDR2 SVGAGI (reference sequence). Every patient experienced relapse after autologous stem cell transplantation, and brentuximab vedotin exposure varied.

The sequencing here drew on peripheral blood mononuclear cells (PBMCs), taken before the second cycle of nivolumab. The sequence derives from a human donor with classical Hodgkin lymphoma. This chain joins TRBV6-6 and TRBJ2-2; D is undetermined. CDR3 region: CASSSGSSGELFF. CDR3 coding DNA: TGTGCCAGCAGTTCCGGCAGTTCCGGGGAGCTGTTTTTT.